This T cell receptor (beta chain) was sequenced during a study of blood T cells in healthy people across ages. Broader study findings: Per million T cells, TCR beta diversity dropped roughly linearly as age increased.

This CDR3 contains 16 residues. Germline loops: CDR1 SGHVS, CDR2 FQNEAQ. V shed 5 bases and J 8 bases; nucleotides not matched to a gene: 15. The second PCR ran about 6 to 11 cycles with a sample-barcoded 5' primer and J-beta primers. Every cDNA molecule bore a tag from a template-switch adaptor containing 12 random nucleotides. In TCRdb, the 5' RACE reads were re-called with MiXCR into one record per CDR3 protein. The top ten clones hold around 4% of a sample with 1.5 million or so distinct CDR3 sequences, approximately 43% of them seen once. This clonotype is a singleton in its sample. Its antigen remains unidentified.

V usage is TRBV7-8 and J usage is TRBJ2-1; 7 nucleotides line up with TRBD1. This sequence was found in a woman younger than 30 in good health. The specimen was blood. CDR3 sequence reads: CASSHRHRGRRDEQFF. In DNA, the CDR3 is TGTGCCAGCAGCCACCGACACAGGGGCCGTCGGGATGAGCAGTTCTTC.